This T cell receptor beta chain was sequenced during a study of OX40 agonist ivuxolimab in advanced cancers. About the research overall: In this trial design, patients received ivuxolimab intravenously at 0.01 to 10 mg/kg every 2 weeks.

The protocol was immunoSEQ multiplex PCR, while the TCRdb copy is restricted to in-frame clones and leaves out a portion. The table lists 75,000 to 95,000 clones, 90% to 95% of them singletons. Trimming stripped 6 bases from V and 0 bases from J, with 18 bases between. This CDR3 region has 16 residues. The germline V gene has CDR1 SGHRS and CDR2 YFSETQ. As to this clone: The antigen remains undetermined.

Autoimmune disease history or systemic immunosuppression excluded patients. Study-wide points: Patients who responded partially at 0.1-3.0 mg/kg showed clonal expansion ranking among the lowest. Expanded peripheral T cell antigen specificity was not determined.

The specimen was CD4+ or CD8+ T cells sorted from blood, collected in a trial of the OX40 agonist ivuxolimab. The chain recombines TRBV5-1 with TRBJ1-1, with D possibly being TRBD1 (5 bases). The clonotype was recovered from an adult with an advanced solid tumor such as melanoma, head and neck, liver or kidney cancer. The CDR3: CASIPSGGPMNTEAFF. The DNA of the CDR3 is TGCGCCAGCATCCCCTCCGGGGGTCCCATGAACACTGAAGCTTTCTTT.